The entry below gives a single T cell receptor beta chain sequence along with its context. Its antigen remains unknown. This sample was taken from a study of cytomegalovirus exposure and HLA in healthy donors. As for the study in general: A preliminary data release comprised tens of millions of unique TCRs obtained from HLA-typed donors. Overall study results and limits: What a later analysis reportedly showed was that an Asian-associated ancestry cluster had fewer N-insertions than the approximately 670-donor mean. Rarity characterized most TCR sequences, yet some public TCRs appeared in many donors.

The PCR contained 60 Vbeta and 13 Jbeta primers. In the source study's methods: A later analysis counted about 80 million unique TCR beta chains, 10 million to 12 million shared. Data came from immunoSEQ multiplex PCR; TCRdb stores just in-frame clones and leaves some out. V, J and clone size reflect that table, while D and trimming were determined from the DNA. Of 280,000 or so clones detected, roughly 89% appear once; the ten largest clones hold about 2%. Germline V gene lookup returns CDR1 SEHNR and CDR2 FQNEAQ (reference sequence). This CDR3 comprises 15 residues. V lost 5 bases, J lost 3 bases, and 10 bases stayed unmatched.

Input material: PBMCs. The chain has TRBV7-9 and TRBJ2-7, with 7 bases identical to TRBD2. The clonotype originates from a woman aged 18-30 years in good health and CMV-seronegative. The CDR3 DNA follows: TGTGCCAGCAGCCAGGGAGGGAATTTCGGCTACGAGCAGTACTTC. Translating gives CASSQGGNFGYEQYF.